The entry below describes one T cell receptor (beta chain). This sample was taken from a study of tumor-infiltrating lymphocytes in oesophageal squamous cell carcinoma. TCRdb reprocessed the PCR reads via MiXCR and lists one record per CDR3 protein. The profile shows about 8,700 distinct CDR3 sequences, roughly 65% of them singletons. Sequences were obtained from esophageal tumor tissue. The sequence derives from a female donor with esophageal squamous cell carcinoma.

CDR3 in amino acids: CASSEENFDSSYNEQFF. The CDR3 coding sequence is TGTGCCAGCAGTGAAGAAAATTTCGACAGCTCCTACAATGAGCAGTTCTTC. The chain employs TRBV6-1 and TRBJ2-1; TRBD1 is a possible D gene (5 bases). The germline V gene has CDR1 MNHNS and CDR2 SASEGT. Trimming shortened V by 1 base and J by 0 bases, and 13 bases separated the two germline ends. CDR3 length equals 17 residues.